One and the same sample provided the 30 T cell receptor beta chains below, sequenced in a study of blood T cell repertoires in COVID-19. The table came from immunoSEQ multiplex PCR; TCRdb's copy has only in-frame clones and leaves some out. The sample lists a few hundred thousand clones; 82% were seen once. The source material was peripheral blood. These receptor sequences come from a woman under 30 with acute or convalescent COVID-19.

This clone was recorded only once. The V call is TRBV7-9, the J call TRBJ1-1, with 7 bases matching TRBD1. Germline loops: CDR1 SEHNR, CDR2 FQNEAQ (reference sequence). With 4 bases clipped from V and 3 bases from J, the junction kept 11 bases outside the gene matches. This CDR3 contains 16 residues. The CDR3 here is CASSSPWTGLDTEAFF. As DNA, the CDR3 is TGTGCCAGCAGCTCCCCCTGGACAGGTCTTGACACTGAAGCTTTCTTT.

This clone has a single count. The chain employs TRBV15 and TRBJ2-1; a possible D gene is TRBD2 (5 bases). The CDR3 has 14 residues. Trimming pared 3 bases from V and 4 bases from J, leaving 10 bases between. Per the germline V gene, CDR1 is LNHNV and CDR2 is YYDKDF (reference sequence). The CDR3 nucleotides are TGTGCCACCAGCAGCCGGAGCGGTTACAATGAGCAGTTCTTC. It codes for CATSSRSGYNEQFF.

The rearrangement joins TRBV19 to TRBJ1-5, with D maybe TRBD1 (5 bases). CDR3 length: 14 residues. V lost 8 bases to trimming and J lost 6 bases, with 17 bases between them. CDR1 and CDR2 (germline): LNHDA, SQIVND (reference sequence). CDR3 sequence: CASDPGGRGQPQHF. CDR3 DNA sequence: TGTGCCAGTGACCCGGGGGGGAGAGGTCAGCCCCAGCATTTT.

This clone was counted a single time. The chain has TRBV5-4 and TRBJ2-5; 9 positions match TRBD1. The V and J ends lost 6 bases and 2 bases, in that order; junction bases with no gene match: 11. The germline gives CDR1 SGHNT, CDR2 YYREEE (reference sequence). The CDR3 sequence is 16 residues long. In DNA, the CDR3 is TGTGCCAGCAAGGCAGGGACAGGGAGTCCTCAAGAGACCCAGTACTTC. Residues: CASKAGTGSPQETQYF.

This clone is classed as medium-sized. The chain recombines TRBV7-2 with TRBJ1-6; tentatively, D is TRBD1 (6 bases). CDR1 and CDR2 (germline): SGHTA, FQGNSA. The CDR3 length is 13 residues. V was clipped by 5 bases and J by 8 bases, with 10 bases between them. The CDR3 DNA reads TGTGCCAGCAGCCCAAACAGGGATTCACCCCTCCACTTT. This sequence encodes CASSPNRDSPLHF.

The CDR3 region is CASSLAAGGNQPQHF. The CDR3 DNA reads as TGTGCCAGCAGCTTAGCGGCAGGGGGCAATCAGCCCCAGCATTTT. The chain recombines TRBV7-2 with TRBJ1-5; weak D call: TRBD1 (6 bases). The CDR3 runs 15 residues. The V end was cut by 0 bases, the J end by 2 bases, with 8 bases between. The germline gives CDR1 SGHTA, CDR2 FQGNSA.

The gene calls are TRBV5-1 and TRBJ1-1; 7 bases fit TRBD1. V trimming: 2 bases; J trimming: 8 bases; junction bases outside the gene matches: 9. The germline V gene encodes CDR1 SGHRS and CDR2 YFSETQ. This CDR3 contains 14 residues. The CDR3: CASSLDTGEIEAFF. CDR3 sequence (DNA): TGCGCCAGCAGCTTAGACACAGGGGAGATAGAAGCTTTCTTT.

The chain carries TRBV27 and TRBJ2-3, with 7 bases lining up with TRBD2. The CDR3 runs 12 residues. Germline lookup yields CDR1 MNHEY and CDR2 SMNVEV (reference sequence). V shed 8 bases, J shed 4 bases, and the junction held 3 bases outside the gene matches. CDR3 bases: TGTGCCAGCCGGGGGGTGGCAGATACGCAGTATTTT. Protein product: CASRGVADTQYF.

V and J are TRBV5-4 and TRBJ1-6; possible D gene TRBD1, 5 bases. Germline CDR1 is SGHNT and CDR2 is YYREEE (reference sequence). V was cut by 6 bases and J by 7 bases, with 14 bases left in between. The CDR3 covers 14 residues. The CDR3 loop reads CASTADRLNSPLHF. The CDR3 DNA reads TGTGCCAGCACCGCAGACAGACTGAATTCACCCCTCCACTTT.

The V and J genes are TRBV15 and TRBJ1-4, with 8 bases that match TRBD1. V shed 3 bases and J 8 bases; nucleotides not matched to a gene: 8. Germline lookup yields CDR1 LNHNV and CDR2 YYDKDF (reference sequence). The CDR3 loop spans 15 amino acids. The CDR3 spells CATSSTGGGNEKLFF. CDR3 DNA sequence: TGTGCCACCAGCAGTACAGGGGGTGGAAACGAAAAACTGTTTTTT.

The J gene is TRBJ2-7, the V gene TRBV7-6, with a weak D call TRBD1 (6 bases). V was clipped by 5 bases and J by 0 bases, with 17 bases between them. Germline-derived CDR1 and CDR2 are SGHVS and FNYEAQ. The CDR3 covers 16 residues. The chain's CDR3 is CASSPSGTMSSYEQYF. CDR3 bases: TGTGCCAGCAGCCCTAGTGGGACAATGAGCTCCTACGAGCAGTACTTC. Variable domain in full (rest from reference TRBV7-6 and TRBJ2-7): GAGVSQSPRYKVTKRGQDVALRCDPISGHVSLYWYRQALGQGPEFLTYFNYEAQQDKSGLPNDRFSAERPEGSISTLTIQRTEQRDSAMYRCASSPSGTMSSYEQYFGPGTRLTVT.

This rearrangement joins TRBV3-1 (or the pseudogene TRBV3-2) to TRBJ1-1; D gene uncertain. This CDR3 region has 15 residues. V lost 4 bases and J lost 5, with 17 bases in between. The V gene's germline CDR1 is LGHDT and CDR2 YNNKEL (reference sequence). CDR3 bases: TGTGCCAGCAGCCCCGCCCACCGGGGTTCAACTGAAGCTTTCTTT. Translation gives CASSPAHRGSTEAFF.

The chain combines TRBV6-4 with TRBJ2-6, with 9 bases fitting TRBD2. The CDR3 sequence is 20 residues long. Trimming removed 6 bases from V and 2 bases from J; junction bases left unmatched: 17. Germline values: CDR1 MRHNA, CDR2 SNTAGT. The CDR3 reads CASSPEGGRAYTPGANVLTF. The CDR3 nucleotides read TGTGCCAGCAGCCCGGAGGGCGGGAGGGCCTATACCCCTGGGGCCAACGTCCTGACTTTC.

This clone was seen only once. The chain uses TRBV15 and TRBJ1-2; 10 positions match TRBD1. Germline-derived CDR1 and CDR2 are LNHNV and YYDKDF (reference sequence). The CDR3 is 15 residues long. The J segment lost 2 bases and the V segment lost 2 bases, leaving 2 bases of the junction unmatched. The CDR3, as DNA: TGTGCCACCAGCAGACCGGGACAGGGGAACTATGGCTACACCTTC. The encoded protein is CATSRPGQGNYGYTF.

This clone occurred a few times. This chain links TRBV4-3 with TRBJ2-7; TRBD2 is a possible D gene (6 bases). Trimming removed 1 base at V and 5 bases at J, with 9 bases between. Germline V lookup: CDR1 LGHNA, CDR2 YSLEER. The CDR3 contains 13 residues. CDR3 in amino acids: CASSQGRVHEQYF. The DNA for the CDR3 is TGCGCCAGCAGCCAAGGGAGGGTTCACGAGCAGTACTTC.

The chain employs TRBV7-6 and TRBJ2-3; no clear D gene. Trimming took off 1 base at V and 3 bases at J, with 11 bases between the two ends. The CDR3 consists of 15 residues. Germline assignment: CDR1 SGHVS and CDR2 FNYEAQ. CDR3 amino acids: CASSLDGLRTDTQYF. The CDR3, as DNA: TGTGCCAGCAGCTTAGACGGTCTCCGTACAGATACGCAGTATTTT. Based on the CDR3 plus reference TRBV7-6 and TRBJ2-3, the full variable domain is GAGVSQSPRYKVTKRGQDVALRCDPISGHVSLYWYRQALGQGPEFLTYFNYEAQQDKSGLPNDRFSAERPEGSISTLTIQRTEQRDSAMYRCASSLDGLRTDTQYFGPGTRLTVL.

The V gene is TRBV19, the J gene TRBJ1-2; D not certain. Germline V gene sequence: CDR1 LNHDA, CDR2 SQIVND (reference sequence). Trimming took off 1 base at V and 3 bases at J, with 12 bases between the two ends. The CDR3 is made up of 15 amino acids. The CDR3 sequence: CASSIAPGGDYGYTF. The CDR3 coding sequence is TGTGCCAGTAGTATAGCCCCGGGAGGAGACTATGGCTACACCTTC.

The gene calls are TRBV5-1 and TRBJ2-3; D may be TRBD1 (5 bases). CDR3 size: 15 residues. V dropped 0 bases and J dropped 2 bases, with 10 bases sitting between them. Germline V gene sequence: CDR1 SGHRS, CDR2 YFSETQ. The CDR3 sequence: CASSLVGLNTDTQYF. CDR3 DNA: TGCGCCAGCAGCTTGGTGGGGCTGAACACAGATACGCAGTATTTT.

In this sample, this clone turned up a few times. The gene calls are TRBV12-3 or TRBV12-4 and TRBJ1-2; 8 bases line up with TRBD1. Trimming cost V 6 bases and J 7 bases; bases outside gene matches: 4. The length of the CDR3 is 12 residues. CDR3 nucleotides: TGTGCCAGCAGGGGGACAGGTGGTGGCTACACCTTC. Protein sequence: CASRGTGGGYTF.

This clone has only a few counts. DNA of the CDR3: TGTGCCAGCAGTGACCAGGGTACGGAGCTTAGGGGCTACGAGCAGTACTTC. Protein product: CASSDQGTELRGYEQYF. The V gene is TRBV25-1, the J gene TRBJ2-7; perhaps TRBD1 as D (5 bases). CDR3 size: 17 residues. Germline V gene lookup returns CDR1 MGHDK and CDR2 SYGVNS. Trimming stripped 3 bases from V and 3 bases from J, with 21 bases between.

The CDR3 DNA reads as TGTGCCAGCACCGGACAGGGCCTCTATGGCTACACCTTC. Protein product: CASTGQGLYGYTF. The chain carries TRBV2 and TRBJ1-2, with 8 bases fitting TRBD1. There are 13 residues in the CDR3. J lost 4 bases, V lost 7 bases, and 5 bases had no gene match. Germline V CDR1 and CDR2: SNHLY, FYNNEI. Based on the CDR3 plus reference TRBV2 and TRBJ1-2, the full variable domain is EPEVTQTPSHQVTQMGQEVILRCVPISNHLYFYWYRQILGQKVEFLVSFYNNEISEKSEIFDDQFSVERPDGSNFTLKIRSTKLEDSAMYFCASTGQGLYGYTFGSGTRLTVV.

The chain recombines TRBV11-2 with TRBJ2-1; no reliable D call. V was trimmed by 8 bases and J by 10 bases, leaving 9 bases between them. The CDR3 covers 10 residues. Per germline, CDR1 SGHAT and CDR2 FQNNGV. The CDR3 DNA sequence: TGTGCCAGCCAAACAGTGGAGCAGTTCTTC. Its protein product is CASQTVEQFF.

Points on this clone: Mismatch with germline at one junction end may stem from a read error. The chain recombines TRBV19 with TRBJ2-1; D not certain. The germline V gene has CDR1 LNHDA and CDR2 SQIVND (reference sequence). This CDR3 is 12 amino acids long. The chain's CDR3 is CASSPIASKWVF. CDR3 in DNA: TGTGCCAGTAGTCCCATAGCCTCCAAGTGGGTCTTC.

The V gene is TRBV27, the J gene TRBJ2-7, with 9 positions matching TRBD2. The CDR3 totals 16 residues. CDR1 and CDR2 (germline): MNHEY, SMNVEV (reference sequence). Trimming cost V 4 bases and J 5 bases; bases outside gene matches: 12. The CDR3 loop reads CASSWAGGPDMDEQYF. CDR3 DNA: TGTGCCAGCAGTTGGGCGGGAGGGCCGGATATGGACGAGCAGTACTTC.

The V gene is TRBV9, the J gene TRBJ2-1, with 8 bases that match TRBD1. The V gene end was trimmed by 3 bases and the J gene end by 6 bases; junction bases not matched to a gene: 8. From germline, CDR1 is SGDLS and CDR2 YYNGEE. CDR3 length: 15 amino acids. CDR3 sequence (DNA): TGTGCCAGCAGCGCTAAGGACAGGGCCTTCAATGAGCAGTTCTTC. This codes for CASSAKDRAFNEQFF. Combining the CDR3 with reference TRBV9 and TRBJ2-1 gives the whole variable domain DSGVTQTPKHLITATGQRVTLRCSPRSGDLSVYWYQQSLDQGLQFLIQYYNGEERAKGNILERFSAQQFPDLHSELNLSSLELGDSALYFCASSAKDRAFNEQFFGPGTRLTVL.

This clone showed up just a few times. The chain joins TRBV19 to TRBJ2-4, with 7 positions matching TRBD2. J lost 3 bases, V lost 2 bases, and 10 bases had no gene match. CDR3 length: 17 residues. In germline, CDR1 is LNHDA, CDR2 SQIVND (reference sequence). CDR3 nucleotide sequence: TGTGCCAGTAGTATAAGCTGGGGCGGGAGTTTCAAAAACATTCAGTACTTC. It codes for CASSISWGGSFKNIQYF.

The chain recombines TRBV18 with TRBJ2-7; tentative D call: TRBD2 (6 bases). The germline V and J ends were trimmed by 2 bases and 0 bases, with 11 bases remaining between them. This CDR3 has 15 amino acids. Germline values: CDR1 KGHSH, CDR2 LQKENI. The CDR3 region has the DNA TGTGCCAGCTCACCAGGCGGGACTGCCTCCTACGAGCAGTACTTC. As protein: CASSPGGTASYEQYF. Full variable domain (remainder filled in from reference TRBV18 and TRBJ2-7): NAGVMQNPRHLVRRRGQEARLRCSPMKGHSHVYWYRQLPEEGLKFMVYLQKENIIDESGMPKERFSAEFPKEGPSILRIQQVVRGDSAAYFCASSPGGTASYEQYFGPGTRLTVT.

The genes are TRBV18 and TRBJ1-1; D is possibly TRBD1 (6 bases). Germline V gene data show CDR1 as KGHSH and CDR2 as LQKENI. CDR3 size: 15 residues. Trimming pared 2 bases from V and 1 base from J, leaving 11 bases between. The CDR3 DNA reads TGTGCCAGCTCACCAGAGGGGGGGAAGAACACTGAAGCTTTCTTT. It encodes CASSPEGGKNTEAFF.

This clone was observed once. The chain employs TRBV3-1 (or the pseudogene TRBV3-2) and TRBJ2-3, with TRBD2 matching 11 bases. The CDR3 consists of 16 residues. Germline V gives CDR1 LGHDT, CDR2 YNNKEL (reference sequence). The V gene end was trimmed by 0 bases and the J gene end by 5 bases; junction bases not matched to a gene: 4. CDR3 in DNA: TGTGCCAGCAGCCAAGATAGGCTAGCGGGAGGAGATACGCAGTATTTT. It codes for CASSQDRLAGGDTQYF.

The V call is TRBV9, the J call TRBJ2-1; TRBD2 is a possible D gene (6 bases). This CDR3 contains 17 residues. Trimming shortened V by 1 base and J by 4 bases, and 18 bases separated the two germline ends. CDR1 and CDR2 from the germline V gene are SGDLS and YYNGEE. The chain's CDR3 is CASSVNPSLASYNEQFF. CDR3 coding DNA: TGTGCCAGCAGCGTAAACCCCTCCCTAGCGAGTTACAATGAGCAGTTCTTC.